This T cell receptor beta chain originates from a study of persistence of HIV-infected CD4 T cells. With V trimmed by 2 bases and J by 4 bases, 8 bases remained unmatched. This CDR3 comprises 15 residues. Germline lookup yields CDR1 MDHEN and CDR2 SYDVKM. Stimulation used around 10 ug/mL lysate from CMV-infected fibroblasts. Sorting selected CD4+ T cells upregulating both CD40 ligand and CD69. In the case of this clone: What it binds is unknown.

This was the immunoSEQ version 4 assay in survey mode. Template was genomic DNA at 10 ng/uL, with up to about 1 ug used per sample. TCRdb's copy holds only in-frame clones and misses some; the assay was immunoSEQ multiplex PCR. The profile shows almost 20,000 clones, approximately 78% of them singletons. V and J are TRBV28 and TRBJ2-7; TRBD2 matches at 7 bases. The sequence derives from an adult man with HIV who was CMV-seropositive. The sequencing here drew on CD4+ T cells sorted from PBMCs after approximately 20-hour stimulation, taken from a patient who received antiretroviral therapy. The CDR3 DNA reads TGTGCCAGCAGTTTAACCCCCCCGGGGGGATACGAGCAGTACTTC. Translated, it gives CASSLTPPGGYEQYF.